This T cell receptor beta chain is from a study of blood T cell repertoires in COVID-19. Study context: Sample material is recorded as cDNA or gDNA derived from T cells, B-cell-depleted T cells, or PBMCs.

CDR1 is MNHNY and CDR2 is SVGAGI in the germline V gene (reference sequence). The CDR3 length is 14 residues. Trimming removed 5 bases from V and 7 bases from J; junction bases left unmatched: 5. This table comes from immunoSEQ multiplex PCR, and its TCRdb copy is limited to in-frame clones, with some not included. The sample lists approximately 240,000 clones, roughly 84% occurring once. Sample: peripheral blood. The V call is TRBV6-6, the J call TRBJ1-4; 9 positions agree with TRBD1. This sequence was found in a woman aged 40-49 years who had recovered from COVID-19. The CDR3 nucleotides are TGTGCCAGCAGTCACGGACAGGGGTTTGAAAAACTGTTTTTT. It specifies CASSHGQGFEKLFF.